This T cell receptor beta chain was obtained from a study of T cells after posttransplantation cyclophosphamide. The assay was immunoSEQ multiplex PCR, and TCRdb's table has in-frame clones only and misses some. Of 34,000 or so clones in the sample, 75% to 95% are singletons; the top ten hold 0.1%. The naive gate required viable CD3+CD4+ or CD3+CD8+ cells with CCR7+CD45RA+CD45RO-CD95-CD27+CD28+ phenotype. The CDR3 has 13 residues. Looked up from germline, CDR1 is LNHNV and CDR2 is YYDKDF (reference sequence). Trimming stripped 1 base from V and 6 bases from J, with 9 bases between. This sequence originates from a man younger than 40 in good health and a related stem cell transplant donor. The V and J genes are TRBV15 and TRBJ1-1, with a tentative D call TRBD1 (5 bases). The sample taken for sequencing was naive CD4+ T cells sorted from blood. The CDR3 region has the DNA TGTGCCACCAGCAGAGGTCTGGGGCCTGAAGCTTTCTTT. This encodes CATSRGLGPEAFF.